The next 15 T cell receptor beta chains were all read from a single sample in a study of radiotherapy plus CTLA-4 blockade in lung cancer. This table comes from immunoSEQ multiplex PCR, and its TCRdb copy is limited to in-frame clones, with some not included. The table shows 35,000 to 55,000 clones, with roughly 80% occurring only once. The sample here was peripheral blood, taken from a patient treated with radiotherapy plus ipilimumab. Every receptor here comes from a human donor with non-small cell lung cancer whose response to radiotherapy plus ipilimumab could not be evaluated.

V gene TRBV7-7 combines with J gene TRBJ2-1, with D possibly being TRBD1 (5 bases). The CDR3 covers 15 residues. CDR1 SSHAT and CDR2 FNYEAQ come from the germline V gene (reference sequence). The V end was cut by 1 base, the J end by 4 bases, with 11 bases between. The DNA for the CDR3 is TGTGCCAGCAGCTTAGGGTCTAAGGGGTACAATGAGCAGTTCTTC. This sequence encodes CASSLGSKGYNEQFF.

A remark on this clone: The junction and the germline gene differ at one end; a read error may be behind it. The J gene is TRBJ1-2, the V gene TRBV30; 8 bases line up with TRBD1. There are 13 residues in the CDR3. Looked up from germline, CDR1 is GTSNPN and CDR2 is SVGIG (reference sequence). The chain's CDR3 is CARSRDRPYGYTF. For the CDR3, the DNA is TGTGCCCGGAGTCGGGACAGGCCCTATGGCTACACCTTC.

This clone has just a few counts. The rearrangement links TRBV18 to TRBJ1-1; 9 nucleotides line up with TRBD1. The CDR3 sequence is 16 residues long. Germline CDR1 KGHSH, CDR2 LQKENI. J lost 3 bases, V lost 3 bases, and 8 bases had no gene match. In DNA form, the CDR3 reads TGTGCCAGCTCACCTGGAGGGACAGGGATGTACACTGAAGCTTTCTTT. This translates into CASSPGGTGMYTEAFF. Looking up the rest from reference TRBV18 and TRBJ1-1 gives the full variable domain: NAGVMQNPRHLVRRRGQEARLRCSPMKGHSHVYWYRQLPEEGLKFMVYLQKENIIDESGMPKERFSAEFPKEGPSILRIQQVVRGDSAAYFCASSPGGTGMYTEAFFGQGTRLTVV.

This clone was detected only a few times. The chain links TRBV18 to TRBJ1-3; 7 nucleotides agree with TRBD1. The length of the CDR3 is 16 residues. From germline, CDR1 is KGHSH and CDR2 LQKENI. The V and J ends lost 3 bases and 2 bases, in that order; junction bases with no gene match: 7. In DNA, the CDR3 is TGTGCCAGCTCACCCCTCCTACAGGGGACTGGAAACACCATATATTTT. Translating gives CASSPLLQGTGNTIYF.

The CDR3 nucleotides read TGTGCCAGTACCCCCTCAGACGGGAGCCGCGAGCAGTACTTC. Residues: CASTPSDGSREQYF. The chain couples TRBV19 to TRBJ2-7, with D possibly TRBD2 on 6 matching bases. V lost 7 bases to trimming and J lost 6 bases, with 19 bases between them. This CDR3 has 14 amino acids. The germline CDR1 and CDR2 sequences are LNHDA and SQIVND (reference sequence).

J is TRBJ2-5 and V is TRBV7-9, with 8 bases fitting TRBD2. Looked up from germline, CDR1 is SEHNR and CDR2 is FQNEAQ (reference sequence). CDR3 size: 15 residues. J gave up 8 bases and V 3 bases, and 11 bases lay outside the gene matches. The CDR3 loop is CASSFELAALRTQYF. The CDR3 DNA reads as TGTGCCAGCAGCTTCGAACTAGCGGCCCTCCGAACCCAGTACTTC.

This chain's CDR3 is CASSSLRGRQETQYF. CDR3 in DNA: TGTGCCAGCAGCTCGCTCAGGGGGCGACAAGAGACCCAGTACTTC. This sequence joins TRBV11-2 and TRBJ2-5, with 8 bases aligning to TRBD1. CDR3 length equals 15 residues. Germline CDR1 is SGHAT and CDR2 is FQNNGV. The trim removed 4 bases at V and 2 bases at J, leaving 6 bases unmatched.

V gene TRBV5-5 combines with J gene TRBJ1-6; 8 bases are a match to TRBD1. The V gene end was trimmed by 4 bases and the J gene end by 16 bases; junction bases not matched to a gene: 10. The V gene's germline CDR1 is SGHKS and CDR2 YYEKEE (reference sequence). This CDR3 is built from 13 residues. The CDR3 loop is CASSGGTGVFLHF. CDR3 coding DNA: TGTGCCAGCAGCGGCGGGACAGGCGTATTTCTCCACTTT.

The chain uses TRBV5-6 and TRBJ2-7; 11 bases line up with TRBD2. V was clipped by 4 bases and J by 0 bases; unmatched bases: 3. Germline lookup yields CDR1 SGHDT and CDR2 YYEEEE. This CDR3 comprises 15 residues. The CDR3 DNA reads TGTGCCAGCAGCCTCGGGACTAGCGGCTCCTACGAGCAGTACTTC. Its protein is CASSLGTSGSYEQYF.

This clone came up once. The chain couples TRBV19 to TRBJ2-7, with D possibly being TRBD2 (5 bases). Trimming shortened V by 5 bases and J by 9 bases, and 14 bases separated the two germline ends. The germline V gene has CDR1 LNHDA and CDR2 SQIVND (reference sequence). The CDR3 loop spans 12 amino acids. The CDR3 coding sequence is TGTGCCAGTAGTTTGCCCGCGGGTCTGCAGTACTTC. Its protein is CASSLPAGLQYF.

The rearrangement links TRBV19 to TRBJ1-2; TRBD1 is a possible D gene (5 bases). Trimming removed 6 bases from V and 6 bases from J, with 20 bases in between. CDR3 length equals 15 residues. Germline V gene data show CDR1 as LNHDA and CDR2 as SQIVND (reference sequence). CDR3 sequence: CASSLGPGRADGYTF. The CDR3 DNA follows: TGTGCCAGTAGCCTTGGACCAGGCAGGGCGGATGGCTACACCTTC.

J is TRBJ2-7 and V is TRBV28; 10 nucleotides match TRBD1. The CDR3 is made up of 15 amino acids. Germline V gene sequence: CDR1 MDHEN, CDR2 SYDVKM. V lost 2 bases and J lost 7; bases outside the gene matches: 8. The CDR3 coding sequence is TGTGCCAGCAGTTTACCCGGGACAGGGGCCCTGGAGCAGTACTTC. Protein: CASSLPGTGALEQYF.

V usage is TRBV7-2 and J usage is TRBJ1-2; 10 nucleotides match TRBD1. CDR3 length: 13 amino acids. The V segment lost 4 bases and the J segment 8 bases; nucleotides outside the gene matches: 4. The germline CDR1 and CDR2 sequences are SGHTA and FQGNSA. CDR3 sequence: CASSSGTGVGYTF. For the CDR3, the DNA is TGTGCCAGCAGCTCCGGGACAGGGGTCGGCTACACCTTC.

This clone came up once. This CDR3 reads CASTLSWGPTKNIQYF. The CDR3, as DNA: TGTGCCAGCACCCTCTCTTGGGGCCCGACCAAAAACATTCAGTACTTC. This sequence joins TRBV28 and TRBJ2-4; tentatively, D is TRBD1 (5 bases). Trimming took 7 bases from V and 2 from J, leaving 18 bases between them. Per the germline V gene, CDR1 is MDHEN and CDR2 is SYDVKM. The CDR3 has 16 amino acids.

J is TRBJ2-2 and V is TRBV7-2; a weak D match, TRBD1 (6 bases). V was shortened by 9 bases and J by 6 bases, with 17 bases between the two germline ends. CDR3 length: 14 amino acids. Germline V gene data show CDR1 as SGHTA and CDR2 as FQGNSA. Here the CDR3 reads CASKQGFSAGELFF. The CDR3, as DNA: TGTGCCAGTAAACAGGGTTTCAGCGCCGGGGAGCTGTTTTTT.